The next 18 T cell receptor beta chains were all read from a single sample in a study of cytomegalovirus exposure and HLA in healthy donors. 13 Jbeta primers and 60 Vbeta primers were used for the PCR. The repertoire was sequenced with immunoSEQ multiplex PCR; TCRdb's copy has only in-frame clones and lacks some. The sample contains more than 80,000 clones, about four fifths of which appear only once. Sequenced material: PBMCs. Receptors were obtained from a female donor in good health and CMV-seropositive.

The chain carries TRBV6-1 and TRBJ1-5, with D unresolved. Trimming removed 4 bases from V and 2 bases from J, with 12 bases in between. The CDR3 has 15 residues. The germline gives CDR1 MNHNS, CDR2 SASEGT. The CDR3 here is CASSVSPLGNQPQHF. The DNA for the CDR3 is TGTGCCAGCAGTGTATCCCCCCTTGGCAATCAGCCCCAGCATTTT.

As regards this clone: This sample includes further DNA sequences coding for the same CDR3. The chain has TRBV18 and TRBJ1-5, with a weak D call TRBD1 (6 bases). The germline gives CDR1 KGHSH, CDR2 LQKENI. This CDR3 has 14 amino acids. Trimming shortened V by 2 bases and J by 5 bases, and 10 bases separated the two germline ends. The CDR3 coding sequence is TGTGCCAGCTCACCAGGCAGGGGCGATCAGCCCCAGCATTTT. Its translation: CASSPGRGDQPQHF.

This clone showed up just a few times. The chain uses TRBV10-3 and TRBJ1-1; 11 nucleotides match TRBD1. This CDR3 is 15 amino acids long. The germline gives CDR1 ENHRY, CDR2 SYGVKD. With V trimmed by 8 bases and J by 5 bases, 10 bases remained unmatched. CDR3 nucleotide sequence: TGTGCCATCGGGGGGACAGGGGGGGGTGGTACTGAAGCTTTCTTT. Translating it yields CAIGGTGGGGTEAFF.

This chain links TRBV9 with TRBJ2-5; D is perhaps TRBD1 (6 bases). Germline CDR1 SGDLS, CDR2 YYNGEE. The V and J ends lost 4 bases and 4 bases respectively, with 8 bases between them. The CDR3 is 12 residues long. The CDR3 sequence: CASSKGGETQYF. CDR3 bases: TGTGCCAGCAGCAAAGGGGGAGAGACCCAGTACTTC.

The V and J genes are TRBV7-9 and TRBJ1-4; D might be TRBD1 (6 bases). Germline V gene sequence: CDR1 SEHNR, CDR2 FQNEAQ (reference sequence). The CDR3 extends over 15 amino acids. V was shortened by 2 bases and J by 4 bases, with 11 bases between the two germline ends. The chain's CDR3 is CASSLSRGINEKLFF. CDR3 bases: TGTGCCAGCAGCTTATCGAGGGGGATTAATGAAAAACTGTTTTTT.

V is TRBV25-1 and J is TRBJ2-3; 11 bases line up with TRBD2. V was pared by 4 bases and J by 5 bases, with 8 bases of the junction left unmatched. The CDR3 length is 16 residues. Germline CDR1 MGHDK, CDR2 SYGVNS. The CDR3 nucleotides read TGTGCCAGCAGTGTTTCTAGCGGGGGGAGGAGAGATACGCAGTATTTT. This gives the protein CASSVSSGGRRDTQYF. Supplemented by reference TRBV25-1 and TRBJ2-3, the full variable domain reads EADIYQTPRYLVIGTGKKITLECSQTMGHDKMYWYQQDPGMELHLIHYSYGVNSTEKGDLSSESTVSRIRTEHFPLTLESARPSHTSQYLCASSVSSGGRRDTQYFGPGTRLTVL.

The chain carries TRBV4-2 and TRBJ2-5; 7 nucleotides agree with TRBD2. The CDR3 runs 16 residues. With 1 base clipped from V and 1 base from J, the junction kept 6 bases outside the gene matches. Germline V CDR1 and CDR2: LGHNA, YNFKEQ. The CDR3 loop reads CASSQAGREVQETQYF. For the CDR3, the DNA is TGTGCCAGCAGCCAAGCTGGTCGGGAGGTCCAAGAGACCCAGTACTTC.

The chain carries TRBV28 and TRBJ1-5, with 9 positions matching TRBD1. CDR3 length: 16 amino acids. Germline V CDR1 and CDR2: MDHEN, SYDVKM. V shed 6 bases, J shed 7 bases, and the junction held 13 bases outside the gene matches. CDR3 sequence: CASRLPGQGVSQPQHF. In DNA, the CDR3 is TGTGCCAGCAGATTGCCGGGACAGGGAGTAAGCCAGCCCCAGCATTTT.

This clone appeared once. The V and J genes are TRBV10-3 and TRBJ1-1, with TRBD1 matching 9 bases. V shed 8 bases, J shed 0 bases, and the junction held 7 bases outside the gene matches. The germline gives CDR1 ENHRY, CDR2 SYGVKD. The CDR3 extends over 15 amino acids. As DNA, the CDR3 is TGTGCCATCCAAGACAGGGGGGGCATGAACACTGAAGCTTTCTTT. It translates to CAIQDRGGMNTEAFF.

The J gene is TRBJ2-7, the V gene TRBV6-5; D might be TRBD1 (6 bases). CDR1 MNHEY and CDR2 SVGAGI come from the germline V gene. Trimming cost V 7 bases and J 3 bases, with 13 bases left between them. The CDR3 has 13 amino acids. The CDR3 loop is CASNSPTGYEQYF. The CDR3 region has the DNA TGTGCCAGCAACAGCCCGACAGGCTACGAGCAGTACTTC.

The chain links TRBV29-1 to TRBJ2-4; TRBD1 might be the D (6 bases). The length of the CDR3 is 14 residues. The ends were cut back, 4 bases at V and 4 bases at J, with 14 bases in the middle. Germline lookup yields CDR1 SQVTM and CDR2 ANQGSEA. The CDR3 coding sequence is TGCAGCGTTGCCATGGGACATCAGAAAAACATTCAGTACTTC. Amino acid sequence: CSVAMGHQKNIQYF.

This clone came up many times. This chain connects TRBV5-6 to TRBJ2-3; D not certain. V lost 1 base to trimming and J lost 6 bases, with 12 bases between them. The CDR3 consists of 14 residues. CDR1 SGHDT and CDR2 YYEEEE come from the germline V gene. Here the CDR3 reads CASSLPARWDTQYF. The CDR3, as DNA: TGTGCCAGCAGCTTGCCCGCCCGGTGGGATACGCAGTATTTT.

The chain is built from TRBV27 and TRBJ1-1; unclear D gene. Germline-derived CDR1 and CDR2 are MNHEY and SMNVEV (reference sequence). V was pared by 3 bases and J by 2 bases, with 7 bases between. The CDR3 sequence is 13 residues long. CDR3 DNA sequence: TGTGCCAGCAGTTTGACAAGAAACACTGAAGCTTTCTTT. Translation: CASSLTRNTEAFF.

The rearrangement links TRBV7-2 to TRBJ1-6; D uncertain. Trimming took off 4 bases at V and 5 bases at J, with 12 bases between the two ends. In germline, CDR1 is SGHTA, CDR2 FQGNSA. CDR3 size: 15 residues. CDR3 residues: CASSSTAANNSPLHF. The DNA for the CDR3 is TGTGCCAGCAGCTCTACAGCGGCCAATAATTCACCCCTCCACTTT.

CDR3 in amino acids: CASSVGRGNTGELFF. CDR3 DNA sequence: TGTGCCAGCAGCGTAGGTCGCGGGAACACCGGGGAGCTGTTTTTT. This chain joins TRBV9 and TRBJ2-2; unclear D gene. The CDR3 consists of 15 residues. Germline assignment: CDR1 SGDLS and CDR2 YYNGEE. The V end was cut by 0 bases, the J end by 1 base, with 7 bases between.

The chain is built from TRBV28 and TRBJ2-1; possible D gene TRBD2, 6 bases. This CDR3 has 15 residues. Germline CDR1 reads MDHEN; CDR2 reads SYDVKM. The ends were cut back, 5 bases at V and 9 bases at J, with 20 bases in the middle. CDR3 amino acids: CASSPGTVFQGEQFF. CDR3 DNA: TGTGCCAGCAGTCCCGGGACTGTATTTCAGGGTGAGCAGTTCTTC.

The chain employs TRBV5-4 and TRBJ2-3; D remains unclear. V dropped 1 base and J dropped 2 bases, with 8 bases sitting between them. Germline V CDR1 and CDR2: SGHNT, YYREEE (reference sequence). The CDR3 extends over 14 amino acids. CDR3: CASSLWRYTDTQYF. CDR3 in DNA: TGTGCCAGCAGCTTGTGGCGGTACACAGATACGCAGTATTTT.

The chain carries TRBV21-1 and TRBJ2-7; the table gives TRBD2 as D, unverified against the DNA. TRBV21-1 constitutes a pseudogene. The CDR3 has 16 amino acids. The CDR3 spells CASSKQGTPAIYEQYF. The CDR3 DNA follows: TGTGCCAGCAGCAAACAAGGGACTCCTGCCATCTACGAGCAGTACTTC.